This TCR beta chain was observed in a study of T cells in Graves' hyperthyroidism and ophthalmopathy (dated by TCRdb to the late 2010s). Turning to the overall study: Peripheral blood was sampled at the time of initial diagnosis, prior to any treatment. To identify TCR V-J signatures that set the groups apart, the researchers used a discovery cohort of 100 patients, made up of 43 with Graves' ophthalmopathy and some 56 with stable Graves' hyperthyroidism. Whether ophthalmopathy could be predicted prospectively was tested in an independent validation cohort made up of approximately 19 hyperthyroidism patients plus 17 patients who later progressed to ophthalmopathy. For training and testing, the 100 or so patients in the discovery cohort were randomly divided in a 7:3 ratio. The study also compared thyroid tissue and blood T-cell repertoires from about 6 Graves' hyperthyroidism patients. After blood sampling, hyperthyroidism patients were treated with methimazole at a starting dose of 30 mg daily, and ophthalmopathy patients were treated with high-dose intravenous methylprednisolone. TCR Vbeta CDR3 sequencing of roughly 140 peripheral blood samples (roughly 41 ophthalmopathy, approximately 80 hyperthyroidism and roughly 17 progressor patients) is reported in the paper.

Spanning cysteine to phenylalanine, the CDR3 consists of 14 amino acids. The read is trimmed to its CDR3 DNA, 42 bases read in frame from base 1. Sequences MNHEY (CDR1) and SMNVEV (CDR2) are obtained from the germline V gene (reference sequence). V is shortened by 6 bases, J by 7 bases, and the region joining them spans 18 bases. Amplification of TCR beta CDR3 regions was carried out from RNA transcripts. The first round of RT-PCR for the TCR CDR3 was performed with the HTBI primer set and the Qiagen OneStep RT-PCR kit. A second multiplex PCR round built the libraries, followed by size selection and purification. The libraries were sequenced on an Illumina HiSeq2000 using paired-end 100 bp reads. The authors' analysis ran thus. Raw data were processed with SOAPnuke, discarding reads with adapters, uncalled bases, mean Phred below 15, or no exact constant-primer or identifier match. High-quality paired reads were merged with COPE v1.2.5, and unique nucleotide sequences were defined as clonotypes. MiTCR v1.1 was used to align the clonotypes against IMGT TRBV, TRBD and TRBJ reference segments. The analysis was restricted to V-J combinations with a frequency above 0.0001, which together covered over 99% of the repertoires. A TCS score was defined as the ratio between F50 (clonal expansion) and ExV (chaos), using BLOSUM62-based TCRdist between CDR3 peptides within each V-J. Welch's t-statistics and random forest reduced 450 to 600 V-J features to 13, which were used in a naive Bayes classifier (R e1071). The public reads were reprocessed in TCRdb via fastp at Q25 and MiXCR, keeping in-frame beta chains. Identical CDR3 protein sequences are pooled into one entry, listed with their most common genes and DNA. TCRdb's processing, not the study's, gives the V and J calls here. The sample table lists about 250,000 distinct CDR3 sequences, about 20% of them with a count of one. Of the sample, 50% to 75% is held by the ten largest clones.

Ophthalmopathy patients had moderately to severely active disease, Clinical Activity Score of at least 3, NOSPECS grade of at least 4, and duration under 3 months. Exclusion was applied to patients with uncontrolled infections, other autoimmune diseases, pregnancy or lactation. Diagnoses were established on the basis of clinical symptoms, serum thyroxine and TRAb, thyroid ultrasound, and orbital computed tomography. PBMCs were isolated from 8 to 10 ml of fresh peripheral blood by Ficoll-Paque density gradient centrifugation. Total RNA was extracted with Trizol reagent, and quality was checked on an Agilent 2100 Bioanalyzer. The investigation overall reported the following: No statistical method was used to fix the sample size in advance, and group allocation was not hidden from the investigators. Most expanded thyroid clonotypes (frequency above 0.001) were also found in blood, which suggests that blood repertoires may mirror thyroid immune responses. In validation, the model predicted progression to ophthalmopathy a median of around six months before onset, with approximately 68% sensitivity and 72.22% specificity. A model built on a 13 V-J signature distinguished ophthalmopathy from stable hyperthyroidism, reaching roughly 88% sensitivity and around 81% specificity in cross-validation and 80%/75% in testing.

This clonotype was seen a few times. This clone's antigen is unknown. Base-call qualities are not available, and no considerably larger clone is one nucleotide away. The sequence joins TRBV27 to TRBJ1-2, and TRBD1 may be the D gene, going by 5 matching bases. This receptor was taken from a man aged 30 to 39 with Graves' ophthalmopathy. Sequencing was done on a sample of blood. The nucleotides read TGTGCCAGCAGCGTCAGGGTTTCAGTGGGTGGCTACACCTTC. It is translated as CASSVRVSVGGYTF.